A single sample is the source of the 10 T cell receptor beta chains below, sequenced in a study of T cell repertoires in cytomegalovirus infection (dated by TCRdb to the late 2010s). Explained via the paper, the treatment or condition label denotes: in vitro stimulation with specific CMV peptide epitopes to enrich CMV-specific T cells. The antigens these receptors bind are not known. Data came from an Illumina HiSeq 1500. TCRdb itself trimmed the public reads at Q25 with fastp, ran MiXCR and retained productive beta chains. Each record represents a unique CDR3 protein, reported with the most common genes and DNA among its rows. The sample has 650,000 to 900,000 distinct CDR3 sequences on record, 32% of them singletons. The ten largest clones add up to around 12% of the sample. The material sequenced was cultured CD8+ T cells from PBMCs, taken from culture after CMV antigen stimulation. These receptors all stem from a human donor in good health (CMV status not recorded). Some clones in this sample may be carry-over from other donors' samples.

This clonotype was found many times. The chain is built from TRBV7-8 and TRBJ2-5, with 7 bases that match TRBD1. Germline V gene sequence: CDR1 SGHVS, CDR2 FQNEAQ. The CDR3 is 14 amino acids. V dropped 5 bases and J dropped 3; count of bases not matched to a gene: 6. CDR3 sequence: CASSPDRRKETQYF. The CDR3 DNA reads TGTGCCAGCAGCCCGGACAGGAGAAAAGAGACCCAGTACTTC. The complete variable domain, with remaining parts taken from reference TRBV7-8 and TRBJ2-5, reads GAGVSQSPRYKVAKRGQDVALRCDPISGHVSLFWYQQALGQGPEFLTYFQNEAQLDKSGLPSDRFFAERPEGSVSTLKIQRTQQEDSAVYLCASSPDRRKETQYFGPGTRLLVL.

The chain is built from TRBV9 and TRBJ2-3; 9 nucleotides line up with TRBD2. Per germline, CDR1 SGDLS and CDR2 YYNGEE. J was trimmed by 6 bases and V by 4 bases; bases with no gene match: 12. The CDR3 has 16 amino acids. CDR3: CASSPEAGGPGDTQYF. The DNA of the CDR3 is TGTGCCAGCAGCCCCGAGGCGGGGGGGCCGGGGGATACGCAGTATTTT.

This clonotype was picked up many times. The chain uses TRBV7-8 and TRBJ2-3; the D gene could be TRBD1 or TRBD2 (5 bases each). In germline, CDR1 is SGHVS, CDR2 FQNEAQ. The V end was cut by 6 bases, the J end by 4 bases, with 29 bases between. The CDR3 covers 19 residues. The CDR3 loop reads CASRLPGSGPTGTADTQYF. Here the CDR3 DNA reads TGTGCCAGCAGGCTCCCGGGATCTGGGCCCACAGGCACGGCAGATACGCAGTATTTT.

This clonotype showed up just a few times. V and J are TRBV7-9 and TRBJ2-6, with TRBD2 matching over 9 bases. The germline gives CDR1 SEHNR, CDR2 FQNEAQ (reference sequence). This CDR3 has 16 amino acids. V lost 6 bases to trimming and J lost 2 bases; unmatched junction nucleotides: 5. CDR3 in DNA: TGTGCCAGCAGTCTCCTAGCGGGGACTGGGGCCAACGTCCTGACTTTC. This gives the protein CASSLLAGTGANVLTF.

This clonotype was seen more than once but under ten times. CDR3 sequence: CASSISGASATTYNSPLHF. CDR3 nucleotides: TGTGCCAGCAGCATCAGTGGGGCCTCTGCCACCACCTATAATTCACCCCTCCACTTT. V and J are TRBV11-2 and TRBJ1-6; a weak D match, TRBD1 (5 bases). The germline V gene encodes CDR1 SGHAT and CDR2 FQNNGV. The CDR3 covers 19 residues. Trimming pared 5 bases from V and 2 bases from J, leaving 22 bases between.

V is TRBV7-9 and J is TRBJ1-1; no clear D. Per germline, CDR1 SEHNR and CDR2 FQNEAQ (reference sequence). The CDR3 is made up of 15 amino acids. V dropped 7 bases and J dropped 3 bases, with 18 bases sitting between them. The CDR3 loop reads CASTRLTESHTEAFF. The CDR3 DNA follows: TGTGCCAGCACCAGACTCACTGAGTCGCACACTGAAGCTTTCTTT.

This clonotype was seen a few times. This rearrangement joins TRBV28 to TRBJ2-5; the match to TRBD2 covers 8 bases. From germline, CDR1 is MDHEN and CDR2 SYDVKM. CDR3 size: 14 residues. V was clipped by 1 base and J by 2 bases; unmatched bases: 0. The CDR3 bases are TGTGCCAGCAGTTTATTAGCGGGGCAAGAGACCCAGTACTTC. Protein: CASSLLAGQETQYF.

In its sample, this clonotype was seen many times. This chain connects TRBV28 to TRBJ2-2; D remains ambiguous. The CDR3 has 11 residues. Germline assignment: CDR1 MDHEN and CDR2 SYDVKM. V gave up 6 bases and J gave up 6 bases, with 5 bases separating them. CDR3 in amino acids: CASSWAGELFF. CDR3 sequence (DNA): TGTGCCAGCAGCTGGGCCGGGGAGCTGTTTTTT.

This clonotype was recorded a few times. This chain uses TRBV4-1 with TRBJ1-2, with D tentatively TRBD1 (6 bases). The ends were cut back, 1 base at V and 0 bases at J, with 24 bases in the middle. Germline V CDR1 and CDR2: MGHRA, YSYEKL. CDR3 length: 20 residues. The CDR3 DNA sequence: TGCGCCAGCAGCCAAGGCCTTGGGTTGATGGGGACACCCTCTAACTATGGCTACACCTTC. Its protein is CASSQGLGLMGTPSNYGYTF.

This clonotype has more than one count but fewer than ten. The rearrangement uses TRBV2 and TRBJ1-2, with D possibly being TRBD1 (5 bases). The CDR3 is made up of 17 amino acids. V lost 1 base, J lost 5 bases, and 20 bases lay in between. The germline CDR1 and CDR2 sequences are SNHLY and FYNNEI. Written as DNA, the CDR3 is TGTGCCAGCAGTGAAGGGGACCTTCTTCACCACTTATATGGCTACACCTTC. Translated: CASSEGDLLHHLYGYTF.